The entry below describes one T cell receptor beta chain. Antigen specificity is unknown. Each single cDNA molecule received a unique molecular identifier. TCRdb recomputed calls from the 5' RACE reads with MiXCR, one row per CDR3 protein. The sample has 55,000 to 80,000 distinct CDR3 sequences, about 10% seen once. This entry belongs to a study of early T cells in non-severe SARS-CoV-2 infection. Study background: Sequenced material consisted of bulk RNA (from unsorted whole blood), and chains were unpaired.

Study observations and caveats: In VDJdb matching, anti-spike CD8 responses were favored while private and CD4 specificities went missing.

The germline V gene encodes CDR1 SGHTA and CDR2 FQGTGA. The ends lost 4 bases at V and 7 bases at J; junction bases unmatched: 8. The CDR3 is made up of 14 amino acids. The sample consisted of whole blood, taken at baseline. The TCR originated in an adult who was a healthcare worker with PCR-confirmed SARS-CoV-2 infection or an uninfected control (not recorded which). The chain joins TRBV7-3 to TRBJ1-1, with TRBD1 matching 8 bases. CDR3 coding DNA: TGTGCCAGCAGCTCAGGACAGGGCGAGGATGAAGCTTTCTTT. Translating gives CASSSGQGEDEAFF.